What follows describes a single TCR beta chain. Its antigen is as yet unknown. The source of the sample is a study of cytomegalovirus exposure and HLA in healthy donors. The germline gives CDR1 SGHNT, CDR2 YYREEE (reference sequence). V was shortened by 4 bases and J by 7 bases, with 14 bases between the two germline ends. The CDR3 contains 14 residues. The PCR employed 60 Vbeta primers together with 13 Jbeta primers. Data came from immunoSEQ multiplex PCR; TCRdb stores just in-frame clones and leaves some out. This repertoire includes under 70,000 clones. Whole-study findings and limits: Follow-up analysis seemed to connect common viral pathogens with several of the most significant clusters identified. The study assumed roughly uniform donor sequencing depth for presence/absence analyses. A list of about 160 TCR beta chains associated with cytomegalovirus was given.

The chain has TRBV5-4 and TRBJ1-4; D may be TRBD1 (5 bases). Sequencing was done on a sample of PBMCs. The TCR comes from a woman younger than 35 in good health and CMV-seronegative. The CDR3, as DNA: TGTGCCAGCAGCATCCAGGGAAGGTTTGAAAAACTGTTTTTT. This translates into CASSIQGRFEKLFF.